Below are 7 T cell receptor beta chains sequenced from a single sample in a study of T cells expressing NK-cell markers. TCRdb re-called the 5' RACE reads; every CDR3 protein appears as one record, without DNA. This repertoire includes about 540,000 distinct CDR3 sequences. The specimen sequenced was blood T cells: a sorted CD56 or NKG2C T cell subset, CD4+ or CD8+ T cells, or bulk PBMC T cells (not recorded which). Receptors were obtained from a man aged 18 to 29 in good health.

The chain joins TRBV5-1 to TRBJ2-4; no DNA is available, so the TRBD1 call from TCRdb remains unchecked. The length of the CDR3 is 16 residues. In germline, CDR1 is SGHRS, CDR2 YFSETQ. The CDR3 is CASSLAGNSQGNIQYF.

This chain uses TRBV6-1 with TRBJ2-3; the TCRdb D gene call, TRBD2, has no DNA to confirm it. The germline V gene has CDR1 MNHNS and CDR2 SASEGT. The CDR3 sequence is 18 residues long. The CDR3 is CASGRSGTSGRALDTQYF.

The chain carries TRBV19 and TRBJ2-1; TCRdb proposes TRBD1, but this gene call is untestable without DNA. The CDR3 is 14 amino acids. Germline V gene data show CDR1 as LNHDA and CDR2 as SQIVND (reference sequence). The CDR3 sequence is CASSIRGLGDEQFF.

The chain recombines TRBV29-1 with TRBJ2-2; without DNA, the TCRdb call of TRBD1 cannot be checked. The length of the CDR3 is 12 residues. Germline lookup yields CDR1 SQVTM and CDR2 ANQGSEA. This CDR3 is CSVHAGAGELFF.

This chain joins TRBV10-3 and TRBJ1-4. The CDR3 contains 14 residues. Looked up from germline, CDR1 is ENHRY and CDR2 is SYGVKD. CDR3 loop: CAISPGPTGEKLFF.

The chain carries TRBV27 and TRBJ2-2; TCRdb reports TRBD1, a call that lacks DNA to check it against. The CDR3 runs to 14 residues. The germline CDR1 and CDR2 sequences are MNHEY and SMNVEV (reference sequence). The CDR3 region is CASSEGHLTGELFF.

This sequence joins TRBV7-9 and TRBJ1-1. Per germline, CDR1 SEHNR and CDR2 FQNEAQ (reference sequence). This CDR3 has 15 residues. The CDR3 protein is CASSPTWTGNTEAFF.